The 27 T cell receptor beta chains presented below share a single source sample, sequenced in a study of blood T cell repertoires in COVID-19. Profiled with immunoSEQ multiplex PCR; TCRdb holds only in-frame clones, not every one. The sample lists 90,000 to 120,000 clones, roughly 90% seen once, with 4.9% in the top ten. Sequenced sample: peripheral blood. The receptor set was obtained from a man in his forties or fifties with active or convalescent COVID-19.

This clone has a single count. Compared with germline, one end of the junction differs, possibly owing to a read error. J is TRBJ1-2 and V is TRBV2, with a weak D call TRBD1 (5 bases). Germline values: CDR1 SNHLY, CDR2 FYNNEI. The CDR3 length is 8 residues. This CDR3 reads CGGGGYTF. In DNA, the CDR3 is TGCGGGGGAGGTGGCTACACCTTC.

This rearrangement joins TRBV5-8 to TRBJ2-2; 11 bases align to TRBD2. After removal of 4 bases from V and 0 bases from J, the junction contained 5 bases not matched to a gene. The CDR3 is 17 amino acids. Germline V gene sequence: CDR1 SGHTS, CDR2 YDEGEE. The CDR3 bases are TGTGCCAGCAGCCGAAGACTAGCGGGAACGAACACCGGGGAGCTGTTTTTT. It translates to CASSRRLAGTNTGELFF.

This clone occurred once. The chain is built from TRBV6-1 and TRBJ2-7; 8 bases align to TRBD1. The CDR3 runs 16 residues. With V trimmed by 3 bases and J by 2 bases, 9 bases remained unmatched. Germline V CDR1 and CDR2: MNHNS, SASEGT. CDR3 residues: CASSEAGTGRPYEQYF. The CDR3 region has the DNA TGTGCCAGCAGTGAGGCGGGGACAGGTAGGCCCTACGAGCAGTACTTC.

The chain combines TRBV28 with TRBJ2-7; 10 bases match TRBD1. The CDR3 totals 15 residues. Trimming cost V 5 bases and J 3 bases; bases outside gene matches: 7. Germline-derived CDR1 and CDR2 are MDHEN and SYDVKM. This chain's CDR3 is CASSLGGQGIYEQYF. CDR3 nucleotides: TGTGCCAGCAGTCTGGGGGGACAGGGGATCTACGAGCAGTACTTC.

This sequence joins TRBV27 and TRBJ1-6; the D is unclear. The CDR3 consists of 17 residues. In germline, CDR1 is MNHEY, CDR2 SMNVEV (reference sequence). V was pared by 2 bases and J by 16 bases, with 27 bases between. The CDR3 DNA sequence: TGTGCCAGCAGTTTAAGCGGCGGAGGTTTCAATCTCCGGGAACTCCACTTT. Protein sequence: CASSLSGGGFNLRELHF.

The rearrangement links TRBV28 to TRBJ2-7, with 7 nucleotides matching TRBD2. The J segment lost 7 bases and the V segment lost 8 bases, leaving 8 bases of the junction unmatched. The CDR3 has 12 amino acids. Germline values: CDR1 MDHEN, CDR2 SYDVKM. CDR3 region: CASLNPGGEQYF. The CDR3 region has the DNA TGTGCCAGCCTTAATCCCGGGGGGGAGCAGTACTTC.

The J gene is TRBJ2-7, the V gene TRBV30; D is undetermined. Germline V gene data show CDR1 as GTSNPN and CDR2 as SVGIG (reference sequence). V lost 0 bases to trimming and J lost 2 bases, with 8 bases between them. The length of the CDR3 is 13 residues. In DNA form, the CDR3 reads TGTGCCTGGAGTGTGTCCCAGGCCTACGAGCAGTACTTC. This encodes CAWSVSQAYEQYF.

This chain links TRBV12-3 or TRBV12-4 with TRBJ1-2; 7 nucleotides match TRBD1. The CDR3 covers 13 residues. J lost 5 bases, V lost 5 bases, and 5 bases had no gene match. The CDR3 sequence is CASSPGTVYGYTF. The CDR3 region has the DNA TGTGCCAGCAGTCCCGGGACAGTTTATGGCTACACCTTC.

The V call is TRBV11-3, the J call TRBJ2-5; TRBD2 is a possible D gene (6 bases). CDR3 length equals 15 residues. Germline CDR1 reads SGHNT; CDR2 reads YENEEA. V lost 4 bases, J lost 2 bases, and 14 bases lay in between. The CDR3 loop reads CASSSGRDSQETQYF. The CDR3 bases are TGTGCCAGCAGCTCGGGCCGGGACTCTCAAGAGACCCAGTACTTC.

This rearrangement joins TRBV4-3 to TRBJ2-1; 11 nucleotides match TRBD2. The CDR3 runs 17 residues. Germline CDR1 is LGHNA and CDR2 is YSLEER. V gave up 0 bases and J gave up 7 bases; unmatched junction bases: 8. CDR3: CASSQDLAGGRDNEQFF. CDR3 sequence (DNA): TGCGCCAGCAGCCAAGACTTAGCGGGAGGGCGTGATAATGAGCAGTTCTTC.

The V gene is TRBV11-2, the J gene TRBJ1-1; maybe TRBD1 (5 bases). The germline V gene encodes CDR1 SGHAT and CDR2 FQNNGV. The V end lost 0 bases, the J end lost 3 bases, and 26 bases lay between the germline ends. The CDR3 runs 20 residues. CDR3 DNA sequence: TGTGCCAGCAGCTTAGAGTACATTGGGGCAGGAGCGGGCAAGCACACTGAAGCTTTCTTT. It yields the protein CASSLEYIGAGAGKHTEAFF.

The V call is TRBV5-6, the J call TRBJ1-5; D gene unclear. Germline V gene lookup returns CDR1 SGHDT and CDR2 YYEEEE. This CDR3 is 13 amino acids long. V was pared by 1 base and J by 4 bases, with 6 bases between. DNA of the CDR3: TGTGCCAGCAGCTTGAATCAGAATCAGCCCCAGCATTTT. It translates to CASSLNQNQPQHF.

The chain combines TRBV20-1 with TRBJ1-2; no firm D call. V was clipped by 4 bases and J by 5 bases, with 8 bases between them. Germline assignment: CDR1 DFQATT and CDR2 SNEGSKA (reference sequence). The CDR3 is 11 amino acids. CDR3 amino acids: CSATGSYGYTF. The CDR3 nucleotides read TGCAGTGCTACGGGATCGTATGGCTACACCTTC.

J is TRBJ1-4 and V is TRBV19; 8 positions agree with TRBD1. Germline V lookup: CDR1 LNHDA, CDR2 SQIVND (reference sequence). The length of the CDR3 is 15 residues. V dropped 6 bases and J dropped 8; count of bases not matched to a gene: 11. The CDR3 loop is CASSKLGQAIEKLFF. The CDR3, as DNA: TGTGCCAGTAGCAAACTGGGACAGGCAATAGAAAAACTGTTTTTT.

DNA for the CDR3: TGTGCCAGCAGCCACCCGCGTTCACCCCTCCACTTT. This encodes CASSHPRSPLHF. The chain combines TRBV5-6 with TRBJ1-6, with D uncertain. Germline CDR1 SGHDT, CDR2 YYEEEE. The CDR3 consists of 12 residues. V lost 4 bases and J lost 9, with 8 bases in between.

The rearrangement links TRBV29-1 to TRBJ1-1; D not certain. Trimming took 4 bases from V and 5 from J, leaving 17 bases between them. The CDR3 consists of 14 residues. Germline CDR1 reads SQVTM; CDR2 reads ANQGSEA. CDR3 DNA: TGCAGCGTTGCTCTCCTGGCGGTGATGACTGAAGCTTTCTTT. As protein: CSVALLAVMTEAFF.

The genes are TRBV4-1 and TRBJ2-2, with 7 bases identical to TRBD2. CDR3 length equals 19 residues. CDR1 MGHRA and CDR2 YSYEKL come from the germline V gene. The V gene end was trimmed by 0 bases and the J gene end by 5 bases; junction bases not matched to a gene: 15. The CDR3, as DNA: TGCGCCAGCAGCCAAGATCTGGGGAGGGGACGGTCGGGGACCGGGGAGCTGTTTTTT. Translating gives CASSQDLGRGRSGTGELFF.

This chain uses TRBV28 with TRBJ2-7; D may be TRBD2 (5 bases). Germline V gives CDR1 MDHEN, CDR2 SYDVKM. Trimming cost V 7 bases and J 0 bases, with 13 bases left between them. The CDR3 consists of 14 residues. The CDR3 region is CASTRAGVSYEQYF. Here the CDR3 DNA reads TGTGCCAGCACTCGGGCGGGCGTCTCCTACGAGCAGTACTTC. The full variable domain, in which reference TRBV28 and TRBJ2-7 provide the parts outside the CDR3, is DVKVTQSSRYLVKRTGEKVFLECVQDMDHENMFWYRQDPGLGLRLIYFSYDVKMKEKGDIPEGYSVSREKKERFSLILESASTNQTSMYLCASTRAGVSYEQYFGPGTRLTVT.

The genes are TRBV19 and TRBJ1-2; no firm D call. The V end was cut by 3 bases, the J end by 8 bases, with 13 bases between. This CDR3 is 13 amino acids long. Germline CDR1 and CDR2: LNHDA and SQIVND (reference sequence). Here the CDR3 DNA reads TGTGCCAGTAGTATTAATTTACCGGGAGGCTACACCTTC. Residues: CASSINLPGGYTF.

The V gene is TRBV5-1, the J gene TRBJ2-7; TRBD1 matches 8 bases. Germline assignment: CDR1 SGHRS and CDR2 YFSETQ. The CDR3 consists of 12 residues. V was clipped by 7 bases and J by 4 bases; unmatched bases: 4. As DNA, the CDR3 is TGCGCCAGCCGGGACAGGAGTTACGAGCAGTACTTC. This sequence encodes CASRDRSYEQYF.

This rearrangement joins TRBV5-1 to TRBJ1-4; D unclear. The V gene's germline CDR1 is SGHRS and CDR2 YFSETQ. The V gene lost 0 bases and the J gene lost 3 bases, with 6 bases spanning the gap. The CDR3 is 14 amino acids. CDR3 residues: CASSLVASNEKLFF. The CDR3 DNA reads as TGCGCCAGCAGCTTGGTAGCGTCTAATGAAAAACTGTTTTTT.

This chain connects TRBV24-1 to TRBJ2-2; D is unresolved. Germline CDR1 KGHDR, CDR2 SFDVKD. The CDR3 runs 14 residues. V was trimmed by 2 bases and J by 8 bases, leaving 11 bases between them. The CDR3 sequence is CATSDYPSTGELFF. DNA for the CDR3: TGTGCCACCAGTGATTACCCCTCTACGGGGGAGCTGTTTTTT.

The chain is built from TRBV10-3 and TRBJ2-2, with D tentatively TRBD2 (6 bases). The germline gives CDR1 ENHRY, CDR2 SYGVKD. V was cut by 5 bases and J by 2 bases, with 9 bases left in between. This CDR3 is 14 amino acids long. CDR3 residues: CAISYGRNTGELFF. The CDR3 DNA sequence: TGTGCCATCAGTTACGGGAGAAACACCGGGGAGCTGTTTTTT.

V gene TRBV18 combines with J gene TRBJ1-4, with 10 bases lining up with TRBD1. J gave up 8 bases and V 1 base, and 7 bases lay outside the gene matches. The germline CDR1 and CDR2 sequences are KGHSH and LQKENI. This CDR3 has 16 residues. This CDR3 reads CASSPLSGTGVEKLFF. As DNA, the CDR3 is TGTGCCAGCTCACCACTATCCGGGACAGGGGTCGAAAAACTGTTTTTT.

The chain employs TRBV11-2 and TRBJ2-1; a possible D gene is TRBD1 (5 bases). Trimming cost V 5 bases and J 10 bases, with 12 bases left between them. The CDR3 consists of 12 residues. The germline V gene has CDR1 SGHAT and CDR2 FQNNGV. The chain's CDR3 is CASSPQAGEQFF. The CDR3 DNA reads TGTGCCAGCAGCCCCCAGGCAGGGGAGCAGTTCTTC.

V usage is TRBV29-1 and J usage is TRBJ2-1; no definite D call. CDR1 and CDR2 from the germline V gene are SQVTM and ANQGSEA. The V gene lost 6 bases and the J gene lost 2 bases, with 11 bases spanning the gap. This CDR3 contains 13 residues. This chain's CDR3 is CSVSRNPYNEQFF. The CDR3 DNA follows: TGCAGCGTCTCGAGGAACCCCTACAATGAGCAGTTCTTC.

The chain joins TRBV5-5 to TRBJ2-7; D gene uncertain. Trimming took off 1 base at V and 2 bases at J, with 7 bases between the two ends. This CDR3 is built from 13 residues. Per the germline V gene, CDR1 is SGHKS and CDR2 is YYEKEE (reference sequence). As DNA, the CDR3 is TGTGCCAGCAGCTTGAGGCTAGCCTACGAGCAGTACTTC. Amino acid sequence: CASSLRLAYEQYF.